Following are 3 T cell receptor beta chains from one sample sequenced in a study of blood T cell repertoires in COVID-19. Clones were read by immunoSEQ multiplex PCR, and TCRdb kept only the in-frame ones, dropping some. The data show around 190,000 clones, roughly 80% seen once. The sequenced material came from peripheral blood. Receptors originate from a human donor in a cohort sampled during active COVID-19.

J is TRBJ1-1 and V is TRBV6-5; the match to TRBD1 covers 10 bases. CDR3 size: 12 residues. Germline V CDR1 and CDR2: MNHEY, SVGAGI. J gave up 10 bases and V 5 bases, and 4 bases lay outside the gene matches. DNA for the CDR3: TGTGCCAGCAGTCGGGACAGGGGATTAGCTTTCTTT. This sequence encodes CASSRDRGLAFF.

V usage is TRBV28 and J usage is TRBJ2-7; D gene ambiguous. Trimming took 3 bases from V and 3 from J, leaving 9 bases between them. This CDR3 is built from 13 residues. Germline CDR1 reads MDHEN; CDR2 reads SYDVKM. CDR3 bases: TGTGCCAGCAGTTTTAGCCAGTTCTACGAGCAGTACTTC. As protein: CASSFSQFYEQYF.

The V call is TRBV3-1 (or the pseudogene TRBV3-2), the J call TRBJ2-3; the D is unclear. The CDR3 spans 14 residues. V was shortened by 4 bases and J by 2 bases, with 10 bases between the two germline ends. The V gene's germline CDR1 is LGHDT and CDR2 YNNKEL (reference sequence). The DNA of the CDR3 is TGTGCCAGCAGCCTACAGAGACACACAGATACGCAGTATTTT. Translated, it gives CASSLQRHTDTQYF.